The clone carrying this TCR beta chain was found once. The CDR3 covers 14 residues. Germline assignment: CDR1 SNHLY and CDR2 FYNNEI. J lost 6 bases, V lost 6 bases, and 9 bases had no gene match. This entry belongs to a study of blood T cell repertoires in COVID-19. Study in general: Sample material is recorded as cDNA or gDNA derived from T cells, B-cell-depleted T cells, or PBMCs.

Per the original data handling: Researchers report that nucleated cell counts were estimated from reference gene primer amplification. Using immunoSEQ multiplex PCR, the repertoire was profiled, and TCRdb retains in-frame clones only, with some absent. The DNA was the basis for D and trimming; V, J and clone size are from that table. The repertoire has about 240,000 clones, about 82% of them found once; the top ten carry around an eighth. The specimen was peripheral blood. The J gene is TRBJ2-3, the V gene TRBV2; TRBD2 matches 7 bases. This TCR derives from a man older than 75 with acute or convalescent COVID-19. CDR3 sequence: CASRSSGMVDTQYF. As DNA, the CDR3 is TGTGCCAGCAGGTCTAGCGGCATGGTGGATACGCAGTATTTT.